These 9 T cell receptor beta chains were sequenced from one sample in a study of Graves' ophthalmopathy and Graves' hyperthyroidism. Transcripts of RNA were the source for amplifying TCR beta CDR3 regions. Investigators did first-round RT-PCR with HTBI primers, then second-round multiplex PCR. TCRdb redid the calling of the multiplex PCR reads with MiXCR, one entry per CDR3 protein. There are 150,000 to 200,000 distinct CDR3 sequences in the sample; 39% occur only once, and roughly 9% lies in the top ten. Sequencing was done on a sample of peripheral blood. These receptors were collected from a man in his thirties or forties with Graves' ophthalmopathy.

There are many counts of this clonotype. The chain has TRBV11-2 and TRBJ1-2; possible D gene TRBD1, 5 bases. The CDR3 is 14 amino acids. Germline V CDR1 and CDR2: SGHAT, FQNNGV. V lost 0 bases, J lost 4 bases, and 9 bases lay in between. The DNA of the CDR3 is TGTGCCAGCAGCTTAGAGGGGGGTGGCTATGGCTACACCTTC. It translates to CASSLEGGGYGYTF.

CDR3: CASSPTWGTEAFF. The CDR3 nucleotides are TGTGCCAGCAGTCCCACCTGGGGCACTGAAGCTTTCTTT. The chain recombines TRBV6-1 with TRBJ1-1, with unresolved D. Germline V gene sequence: CDR1 MNHNS, CDR2 SASEGT. The CDR3 is 13 residues long. Trimming left V 5 bases short and J 4 bases short, with 11 bases between.

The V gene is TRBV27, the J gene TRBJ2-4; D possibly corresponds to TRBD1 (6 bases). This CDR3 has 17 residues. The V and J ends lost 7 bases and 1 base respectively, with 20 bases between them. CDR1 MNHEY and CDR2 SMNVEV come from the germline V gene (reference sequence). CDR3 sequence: CASTHFGVQGAKNIQYF. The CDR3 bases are TGTGCCAGCACCCACTTTGGGGTCCAGGGGGCCAAAAACATTCAGTACTTC.

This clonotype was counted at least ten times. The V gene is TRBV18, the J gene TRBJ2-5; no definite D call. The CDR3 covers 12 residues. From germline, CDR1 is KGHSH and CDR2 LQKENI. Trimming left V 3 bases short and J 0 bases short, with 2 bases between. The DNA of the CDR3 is TGTGCCAGCTCACCGTACCAAGAGACCCAGTACTTC. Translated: CASSPYQETQYF.

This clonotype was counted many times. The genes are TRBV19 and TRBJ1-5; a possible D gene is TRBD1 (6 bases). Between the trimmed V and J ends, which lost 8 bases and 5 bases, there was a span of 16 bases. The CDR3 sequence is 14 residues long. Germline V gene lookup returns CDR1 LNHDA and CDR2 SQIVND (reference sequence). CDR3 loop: CASSHEGGYQPQHF. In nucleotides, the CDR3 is TGTGCCAGTTCCCACGAAGGGGGGTATCAGCCCCAGCATTTT.

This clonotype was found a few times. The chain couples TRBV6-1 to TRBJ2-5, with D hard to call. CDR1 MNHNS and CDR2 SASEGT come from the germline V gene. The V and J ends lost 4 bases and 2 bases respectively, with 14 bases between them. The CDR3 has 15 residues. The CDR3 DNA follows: TGTGCCAGCAGTGCCGCAGGCTATTCACAAGAGACCCAGTACTTC. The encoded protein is CASSAAGYSQETQYF.

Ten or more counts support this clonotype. CDR3 coding DNA: TGTGCCAGCAGTGGAACGAGGGGCCACGAGCAGTACTTC. This codes for CASSGTRGHEQYF. This chain joins TRBV27 and TRBJ2-7, with D perhaps given as TRBD1 or TRBD2 (5 bases each). The V and J ends lost 5 bases and 5 bases respectively, with 13 bases between them. This CDR3 is 13 amino acids long. The germline V gene has CDR1 MNHEY and CDR2 SMNVEV (reference sequence).

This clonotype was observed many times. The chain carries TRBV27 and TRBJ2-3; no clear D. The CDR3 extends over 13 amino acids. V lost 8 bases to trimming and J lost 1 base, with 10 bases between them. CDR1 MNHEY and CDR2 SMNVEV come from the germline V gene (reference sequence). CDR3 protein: CASGGTRTDTQYF. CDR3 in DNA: TGTGCCAGCGGCGGCACCCGCACAGATACGCAGTATTTT.

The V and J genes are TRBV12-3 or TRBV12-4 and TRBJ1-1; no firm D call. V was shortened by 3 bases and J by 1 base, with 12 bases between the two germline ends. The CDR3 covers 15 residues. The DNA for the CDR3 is TGTGCCAGCAGTTTTTTAAAGTCTGAGAACACTGAAGCTTTCTTT. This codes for CASSFLKSENTEAFF.